Listed below are T cell receptor beta chains from one sample, sequenced in a study of T cells in Graves' hyperthyroidism and ophthalmopathy. One entry per CDR3 protein results from TCRdb running MiXCR on the multiplex PCR reads. This table holds around 300,000 distinct CDR3 sequences, less than 30% found once. The specimen was blood. Receptors originate from a man aged 35-49 years with Graves' hyperthyroidism that later progressed to Graves' ophthalmopathy. Both conserved end residues are part of each CDR3. The D gene is left open where the match is weak. Clone sizes are given selectively: once, few, many, or a class where the clone is expanded.

V gene: TRBV27; clone size: many; D gene: TRBD1; J gene: TRBJ1-1; CDR3 DNA: TGTGCCAGCAGTTTGTACGACCCGGGACAGGGGTTCGCTTTCTTT; CDR3 protein: CASSLYDPGQGFAFF
V gene: TRBV20-1; clone size: -; D gene: -; J gene: TRBJ2-5; CDR3 DNA: TGCAGTGCCCAAAGAACAGGGACGGAAGAGACCCAGTACTTC; CDR3 protein: CSAQRTGTEETQYF
V gene: TRBV19; clone size: many; D gene: -; J gene: TRBJ1-5; CDR3 DNA: TGTGCCAGTTCCTCTTTAAGGGTTGGAAATCAGCCCCAGCATTTT; CDR3 protein: CASSSLRVGNQPQHF
V gene: TRBV15; clone size: many; D gene: TRBD2; J gene: TRBJ2-7; CDR3 DNA: TGTGCCACCAGCGCGACTAGCGGGAGGGCCGAGATGTACGAGCAGTACTTC; CDR3 protein: CATSATSGRAEMYEQYF
V gene: TRBV19; clone size: many; D gene: TRBD2; J gene: TRBJ2-5; CDR3 DNA: TGTGCCAGTAGTCGGACTAGCGTTAGACAAGAGACCCAGTACTTC; CDR3 protein: CASSRTSVRQETQYF
V gene: TRBV12-5; clone size: many; D gene: -; J gene: TRBJ1-5; CDR3 DNA: TGTGCTAGTGTAGGGGTTGGGGGCCAGCCCCAGCATTTT; CDR3 protein: CASVGVGGQPQHF
V gene: TRBV20-1; clone size: many; D gene: -; J gene: TRBJ1-5; CDR3 DNA: TGCAGTGCCCTTAGCGGTAATCAGCCCCAGCATTTT; CDR3 protein: CSALSGNQPQHF
V gene: TRBV6-1; clone size: -; D gene: -; J gene: TRBJ1-2; CDR3 DNA: TGTGCCAGCAGAGCAGACTTAAACTATGGCTACACCTTC; CDR3 protein: CASRADLNYGYTF
V gene: TRBV5-1; clone size: many; D gene: -; J gene: TRBJ2-5; CDR3 DNA: TGCGCCAGTACAAAGGGGGGAGCGGAGACCCAGTACTTC; CDR3 protein: CASTKGGAETQYF
V gene: TRBV20-1; clone size: many; D gene: -; J gene: TRBJ2-7; CDR3 DNA: TGCAGTGCTAGTGGGGGGCTAGCGAATACCTACGAGCAGTACTTC; CDR3 protein: CSASGGLANTYEQYF
V gene: TRBV6-1; clone size: -; D gene: TRBD1; J gene: TRBJ1-3; CDR3 DNA: TGTGCCAGCCGGACCAGGGGGCTTGCTGGAAACACCATATATTTT; CDR3 protein: CASRTRGLAGNTIYF
V gene: TRBV2; clone size: many; D gene: -; J gene: TRBJ1-2; CDR3 DNA: TGTGCCAGCAAAGAGGGTCGACCGAGCTATGGCTACACCTTC; CDR3 protein: CASKEGRPSYGYTF
V gene: TRBV7-8; clone size: many; D gene: -; J gene: TRBJ1-2; CDR3 DNA: TGTGCCAGCAGCCAATTTCAAACCGCGAATCACTATGGCTACACCTTC; CDR3 protein: CASSQFQTANHYGYTF
V gene: TRBV24-1; clone size: many; D gene: -; J gene: TRBJ1-1; CDR3 DNA: TGTGCCACCAGTGAGACCCGGGACGGCTCAGAAGCTTTCTTT; CDR3 protein: CATSETRDGSEAFF
V gene: TRBV24-1; clone size: many; D gene: -; J gene: TRBJ1-1; CDR3 DNA: TGTGCCACCAGTGACTCAGAGGACGGGGACACTGAAGCTTTCTTT; CDR3 protein: CATSDSEDGDTEAFF
V gene: TRBV19; clone size: -; D gene: -; J gene: TRBJ1-2; CDR3 DNA: TGTGGCAGTACAATAGGGACGTCCGGCTACACCTTC; CDR3 protein: CGSTIGTSGYTF
V gene: TRBV5-1; clone size: many; D gene: -; J gene: TRBJ1-1; CDR3 DNA: TGCGCCAGCAGCTTGGGGCTGCTGGGCACTGAAGCTTTCTTT; CDR3 protein: CASSLGLLGTEAFF
V gene: TRBV11-2; clone size: many; D gene: -; J gene: TRBJ2-2; CDR3 DNA: TGTGCCAGCAGCTTAGGGGTAGCCGGGGAGCTGTTTTTT; CDR3 protein: CASSLGVAGELFF
V gene: TRBV29-1; clone size: many; D gene: TRBD2; J gene: TRBJ2-7; CDR3 DNA: TGCAGCGTTCGGACTAGCGGAACCCGCTACGAGCAGTACTTC; CDR3 protein: CSVRTSGTRYEQYF
V gene: TRBV20-1; clone size: many; D gene: TRBD2; J gene: TRBJ2-5; CDR3 DNA: TGCAGTGCTAGAGATACGGGAACTAGCGGGAGAATCCAAGAGACCCAGTACTTC; CDR3 protein: CSARDTGTSGRIQETQYF
V gene: TRBV7-2; clone size: -; D gene: TRBD1; J gene: TRBJ2-5; CDR3 DNA: TGTGCCAGCAGCTTCGACAGGGGAGAGACCCAGTACTTC; CDR3 protein: CASSFDRGETQYF
V gene: TRBV7-9; clone size: few; D gene: TRBD2; J gene: TRBJ2-7; CDR3 DNA: TGTGCCAGCAGCCCGATCGCGGGAGCCTACGAGCAGTACTTC; CDR3 protein: CASSPIAGAYEQYF
V gene: TRBV30; clone size: many; D gene: -; J gene: TRBJ2-5; CDR3 DNA: TGTGCCTGGAGGGAACCGGGACGACAAGAGACCCAGTACTTC; CDR3 protein: CAWREPGRQETQYF
V gene: TRBV6-1; clone size: many; D gene: -; J gene: TRBJ1-1; CDR3 DNA: TGTGCCAGCATTGATGGGAGCACCCGAAGCACTGAAGCTTTCTTT; CDR3 protein: CASIDGSTRSTEAFF
V gene: TRBV5-4; clone size: many; D gene: -; J gene: TRBJ1-3; CDR3 DNA: TGTGCCAGCAGCCGGGACGAAGGGAGTGGAAACACCATATATTTT; CDR3 protein: CASSRDEGSGNTIYF
V gene: TRBV11-2; clone size: -; D gene: -; J gene: TRBJ1-5; CDR3 DNA: TGTGCCAGCAGCCCGACCTGGGCGGCAGTCAATCAGCCCCAGCATTTT; CDR3 protein: CASSPTWAAVNQPQHF
V gene: TRBV28; clone size: few; D gene: -; J gene: TRBJ2-7; CDR3 DNA: TGTGCCAGCACTTTGGGGGGAGTGAGCTCCTACGAGCAGTACTTC; CDR3 protein: CASTLGGVSSYEQYF
V gene: TRBV12-3/TRBV12-4; clone size: many; D gene: -; J gene: TRBJ1-1; CDR3 DNA: TGTGCCAGCAGCCCGGCGGGGGTGGAGAGGACTGAAGCTTTCTTT; CDR3 protein: CASSPAGVERTEAFF
V gene: TRBV6-5; clone size: many; D gene: -; J gene: TRBJ2-2; CDR3 DNA: TGTGCCAGCAGTAGCGACAGAATCACCGGGGAGCTGTTTTTT; CDR3 protein: CASSSDRITGELFF
V gene: TRBV24-1; clone size: many; D gene: -; J gene: TRBJ1-1; CDR3 DNA: TGTGCCACCTCGGCGGGCCAGTTGAACACTGAAGCTTTCTTT; CDR3 protein: CATSAGQLNTEAFF
V gene: TRBV15; clone size: many; D gene: -; J gene: TRBJ1-6; CDR3 DNA: TGTGCCACCAGCAGAGATTTAAATTCACCCCTCCACTTT; CDR3 protein: CATSRDLNSPLHF
V gene: TRBV7-9; clone size: many; D gene: TRBD1; J gene: TRBJ2-7; CDR3 DNA: TGTGCCAGCAGCCCGACTGGGACAGGGAACTACGAGCAGTACTTC; CDR3 protein: CASSPTGTGNYEQYF
V gene: TRBV5-1; clone size: many; D gene: TRBD2; J gene: TRBJ2-5; CDR3 DNA: TGCGCCAGCAGCTTGTTCGCGGGAGGGCAAGAGACCCAGTACTTC; CDR3 protein: CASSLFAGGQETQYF
V gene: TRBV28; clone size: -; D gene: -; J gene: TRBJ1-1; CDR3 DNA: TGTGCCAGCAGTTCTGGCCGGATGAACACTGAAGCTTTCTTT; CDR3 protein: CASSSGRMNTEAFF
V gene: TRBV7-9; clone size: many; D gene: TRBD1; J gene: TRBJ1-1; CDR3 DNA: TGTGCCAGCAGCAAGACAGGGGAGACTGAAGCTTTCTTT; CDR3 protein: CASSKTGETEAFF
V gene: TRBV4-1; clone size: once; D gene: -; J gene: TRBJ1-1; CDR3 DNA: TGCGCCAGCAGCCAAGTCCTCCAGGGAGGCACTGAAGCTTTCTTT; CDR3 protein: CASSQVLQGGTEAFF
V gene: TRBV28; clone size: -; D gene: -; J gene: TRBJ1-2; CDR3 DNA: TGTGCCAGCAGTTCTCCCAACCAGGGCTATGGCTACACCTTC; CDR3 protein: CASSSPNQGYGYTF
V gene: TRBV6-5; clone size: -; D gene: -; J gene: TRBJ1-1; CDR3 DNA: TGTGCCAGCAGTTACTCGAGACGAAACACTGAAGCTTTCTTT; CDR3 protein: CASSYSRRNTEAFF
V gene: TRBV6-2/TRBV6-3; clone size: -; D gene: -; J gene: TRBJ1-1; CDR3 DNA: TGTGCCAGCATCGACTACCGGGGAAGAGCTTTCTTT; CDR3 protein: CASIDYRGRAFF
V gene: TRBV20-1; clone size: many; D gene: TRBD2; J gene: TRBJ2-2; CDR3 DNA: TGCAGTGCTAGGCCACTAGCGGGAGGCGGGACCGGGGAGCTGTTTTTT; CDR3 protein: CSARPLAGGGTGELFF
V gene: TRBV14; clone size: few; D gene: -; J gene: TRBJ2-5; CDR3 DNA: TGTGCCAGCAGCCAATTTGACAGTAGACAAGAGACCCAGTACTTC; CDR3 protein: CASSQFDSRQETQYF
V gene: TRBV20-1; clone size: many; D gene: -; J gene: TRBJ1-1; CDR3 DNA: TGCAGTGCTAGAGATGTGGAGGGGCGGAGGACTGAAGCTTTCTTT; CDR3 protein: CSARDVEGRRTEAFF
V gene: TRBV20-1; clone size: many; D gene: -; J gene: TRBJ2-5; CDR3 DNA: TGCAGTGCTAGGGAGCTCGGAAAAGAGACCCAGTACTTC; CDR3 protein: CSARELGKETQYF
V gene: TRBV6-5; clone size: many; D gene: TRBD1; J gene: TRBJ1-1; CDR3 DNA: TGTGCCAGCAGTTACTCGACAGGGGTCACTGAAGCTTTCTTT; CDR3 protein: CASSYSTGVTEAFF
V gene: TRBV6-1; clone size: few; D gene: -; J gene: TRBJ2-7; CDR3 DNA: TGTGCCAGCCAGGTCAGAGGGAACACCTACGAGCAGTACTTC; CDR3 protein: CASQVRGNTYEQYF
V gene: TRBV19; clone size: -; D gene: -; J gene: TRBJ1-2; CDR3 DNA: TGTGCCAGTAGGAAGGCTAACTATGGCTACACCTTC; CDR3 protein: CASRKANYGYTF
V gene: TRBV29-1; clone size: many; D gene: -; J gene: TRBJ1-2; CDR3 DNA: TGCAGCGTTACAGGAGAGGGCTATGGCTACACCTTC; CDR3 protein: CSVTGEGYGYTF
V gene: TRBV7-2; clone size: many; D gene: -; J gene: TRBJ2-4; CDR3 DNA: TGTGCCAGCAGCTTAGTAGCAGGACCTGGGTACTTC; CDR3 protein: CASSLVAGPGYF
V gene: TRBV29-1; clone size: -; D gene: TRBD1; J gene: TRBJ1-1; CDR3 DNA: TGCAGCGCCGCAGCGGGCAGGGGGTCCTTGGTGTGGACTGAAGCTTTCTTT; CDR3 protein: CSAAAGRGSLVWTEAFF
V gene: TRBV28; clone size: few; D gene: -; J gene: TRBJ1-1; CDR3 DNA: TGTGCCAGCAAGGTTTCGGCCCCCGATGCAGCTGAAGCTTTCTTT; CDR3 protein: CASKVSAPDAAEAFF
V gene: TRBV18; clone size: -; D gene: -; J gene: TRBJ2-5; CDR3 DNA: TGTGCCAGCTCACCACTTCCAGATATGGAGACCCAGTACTTC; CDR3 protein: CASSPLPDMETQYF
V gene: TRBV12-3/TRBV12-4; clone size: many; D gene: TRBD1; J gene: TRBJ2-5; CDR3 DNA: TGTGCCAGCAGACCGTCGACAGGGGCGGGAGAGACCCAGTACTTC; CDR3 protein: CASRPSTGAGETQYF
V gene: TRBV7-2; clone size: -; D gene: -; J gene: TRBJ2-7; CDR3 DNA: TGTGCCAGCAGCTTACTGGACGGGTACTCCTACGAGCAGTACTTC; CDR3 protein: CASSLLDGYSYEQYF
V gene: TRBV28; clone size: many; D gene: -; J gene: TRBJ1-5; CDR3 DNA: TGTGCCATCTCGGCAGGGGGCAATCAGCCCCAGCATTTT; CDR3 protein: CAISAGGNQPQHF
V gene: TRBV11-1; clone size: many; D gene: -; J gene: TRBJ2-7; CDR3 DNA: TGTGCCAGCGGCCCCCGATGGGGGGACGGCTACGAGCAGTACTTC; CDR3 protein: CASGPRWGDGYEQYF
V gene: TRBV6-1; clone size: -; D gene: -; J gene: TRBJ2-7; CDR3 DNA: TGTGCCAGCAGGGTGACAGGTCTCCCCTACGAGCAGTACTTC; CDR3 protein: CASRVTGLPYEQYF
V gene: TRBV9; clone size: -; D gene: TRBD1; J gene: TRBJ2-5; CDR3 DNA: TGTGCCAGCAGCTCCGGGACAGGGGTGGTCGCCGGGGAGACCCAGTACTTC; CDR3 protein: CASSSGTGVVAGETQYF
V gene: TRBV7-2; clone size: -; D gene: TRBD2; J gene: TRBJ2-7; CDR3 DNA: TGTGCCAGCAGCTTCGCTAGCGGAAAATACGAGCAGTACTTC; CDR3 protein: CASSFASGKYEQYF
V gene: TRBV15; clone size: -; D gene: -; J gene: TRBJ1-5; CDR3 DNA: TGTGCCACCAGCATAAATTATGGGAGCAATCAGCCCCAGCATTTT; CDR3 protein: CATSINYGSNQPQHF
V gene: TRBV12-3/TRBV12-4; clone size: few; D gene: -; J gene: TRBJ2-7; CDR3 DNA: TGTGCCAGCAGTCCCGACATAGGCTCCTACGAGCAGTACTTC; CDR3 protein: CASSPDIGSYEQYF